A single sample gave rise to the 24 T cell receptor beta chains below, sequenced in a study of blood T cell repertoires in COVID-19. The protocol was immunoSEQ multiplex PCR, while the TCRdb copy is restricted to in-frame clones and leaves out a portion. The data contain 120,000 to 150,000 clones, over 80% of them singletons. The sample taken for sequencing was peripheral blood. The source of these receptors is a man aged 60 to 75 with active or convalescent COVID-19.

The chain combines TRBV18 with TRBJ2-1; 10 nucleotides align to TRBD1. The V and J ends lost 0 bases and 9 bases, in that order; junction bases with no gene match: 8. Germline CDR1 reads KGHSH; CDR2 reads LQKENI. The CDR3 has 16 amino acids. CDR3 in amino acids: CASSPPGQGTFGEQFF. DNA of the CDR3: TGTGCCAGCTCACCACCGGGACAGGGGACATTCGGTGAGCAGTTCTTC.

The rearrangement links TRBV18 to TRBJ1-5, with D unresolved. The CDR3 contains 15 residues. Between the trimmed V and J ends, which lost 3 bases and 0 bases, there was a span of 9 bases. CDR1 and CDR2 (germline): KGHSH, LQKENI. In nucleotides, the CDR3 is TGTGCCAGCTCACCGTCAGGTTATAGCAATCAGCCCCAGCATTTT. Protein: CASSPSGYSNQPQHF.

V is TRBV7-2 and J is TRBJ2-7; 7 bases agree with TRBD1. The CDR3 covers 18 residues. The V and J ends lost 2 bases and 5 bases, in that order; junction bases with no gene match: 18. Germline V gene lookup returns CDR1 SGHTA and CDR2 FQGNSA. The CDR3 reads CASSLRVRWTGDANEQYF. CDR3 nucleotide sequence: TGTGCCAGCAGCTTAAGGGTCAGGTGGACAGGAGACGCTAACGAGCAGTACTTC.

The rearrangement joins TRBV29-1 to TRBJ1-2; 10 positions match TRBD1. Germline lookup yields CDR1 SQVTM and CDR2 ANQGSEA. The CDR3 is 14 residues long. V gave up 5 bases and J gave up 2 bases; unmatched junction bases: 5. CDR3 bases: TGCAGCGTTCAGACAGGGGGCCAAAACTATGGCTACACCTTC. Translated: CSVQTGGQNYGYTF.

The gene calls are TRBV9 and TRBJ1-3, with TRBD1 matching 7 bases. The CDR3 spans 15 residues. V trimming: 3 bases; J trimming: 3 bases; junction bases outside the gene matches: 6. Germline CDR1 is SGDLS and CDR2 is YYNGEE. The CDR3 DNA sequence: TGTGCCAGCAGCGGGAGACAGGGACTTGGAAACACCATATATTTT. This gives the protein CASSGRQGLGNTIYF.

The chain is built from TRBV27 and TRBJ2-1, with 8 bases lining up with TRBD2. This CDR3 has 15 amino acids. The V gene end was trimmed by 6 bases and the J gene end by 7 bases; junction bases not matched to a gene: 11. Germline CDR1 MNHEY, CDR2 SMNVEV (reference sequence). CDR3 sequence: CASSPERERHNEQFF. DNA for the CDR3: TGTGCCAGCAGCCCTGAGCGGGAGAGGCATAATGAGCAGTTCTTC.

This clone was counted once. The V gene is TRBV7-3, the J gene TRBJ1-1, with D perhaps matching TRBD1 (6 bases). CDR3 size: 19 residues. Germline V CDR1 and CDR2: SGHTA, FQGTGA. Trimming stripped 1 base from V and 1 base from J, with 22 bases between. This CDR3 is CASSLNGGHQLGRNTEAFF. As DNA, the CDR3 is TGTGCCAGCAGCTTAAATGGGGGACACCAATTGGGGAGGAACACTGAAGCTTTCTTT.

This clone was seen a single time. The V call is TRBV4-2, the J call TRBJ2-5; D is possibly TRBD1 (6 bases). The V end was cut by 0 bases, the J end by 1 base, with 9 bases between. This CDR3 spans 15 amino acids. CDR1 and CDR2 from the germline V gene are LGHNA and YNFKEQ. In DNA, the CDR3 is TGTGCCAGCAGCCAAGAGGGCAGGGGCCAAGAGACCCAGTACTTC. Encoded protein: CASSQEGRGQETQYF.

This clone has only one observation. The rearrangement joins TRBV28 to TRBJ2-5; 10 bases line up with TRBD1. The CDR3 contains 13 residues. Germline CDR1 is MDHEN and CDR2 is SYDVKM. After removal of 10 bases from V and 6 bases from J, the junction contained 8 bases not matched to a gene. The CDR3 spells CATRDRGTKTQYF. The CDR3 region has the DNA TGTGCCACCCGGGACAGGGGTACAAAGACCCAGTACTTC.

The chain recombines TRBV15 with TRBJ2-1, with 8 positions matching TRBD2. The CDR3 is made up of 17 amino acids. Germline loops: CDR1 LNHNV, CDR2 YYDKDF (reference sequence). V lost 1 base and J lost 0; bases outside the gene matches: 5. This CDR3 reads CATSRGSSGISYNEQFF. The CDR3 bases are TGTGCCACCAGCAGAGGAAGTAGCGGGATCTCCTACAATGAGCAGTTCTTC.

The chain recombines TRBV6-5 with TRBJ1-2; D unresolved. There are 13 residues in the CDR3. Germline V CDR1 and CDR2: MNHEY, SVGAGI. V lost 6 bases to trimming and J lost 8 bases, with 16 bases between them. The CDR3 sequence is CASSERDFEGYTF. Written as DNA, the CDR3 is TGTGCCAGCAGCGAGAGGGATTTCGAGGGCTACACCTTC.

CDR3 in amino acids: CASSLGSGVSTDTQYF. As DNA, the CDR3 is TGCGCCAGCAGCTTGGGTAGCGGGGTTAGCACAGATACGCAGTATTTT. The chain links TRBV5-1 to TRBJ2-3; 8 bases agree with TRBD2. CDR1 is SGHRS, CDR2 YFSETQ, per germline. Unmatched junction bases numbered 3, after V lost 0 bases and J lost 0 bases. CDR3 length: 16 amino acids. Together with reference TRBV5-1 and TRBJ2-3, the CDR3 gives the full variable domain: KAGVTQTPRYLIKTRGQQVTLSCSPISGHRSVSWYQQTPGQGLQFLFEYFSETQRNKGNFPGRFSGRQFSNSRSEMNVSTLELGDSALYLCASSLGSGVSTDTQYFGPGTRLTVL.

The chain employs TRBV30 and TRBJ1-2, with a possible D match to TRBD1 (6 bases). V was cut by 2 bases and J by 2 bases, with 9 bases left in between. Germline V gives CDR1 GTSNPN, CDR2 SVGIG (reference sequence). This CDR3 has 13 amino acids. The DNA of the CDR3 is TGTGCCTGGAGTCCGGACAGCAACTATGGCTACACCTTC. Its translation is CAWSPDSNYGYTF.

The rearrangement joins TRBV4-1 to TRBJ2-3; D may be TRBD2 (6 bases). CDR3 length equals 14 residues. CDR1 and CDR2 (germline): MGHRA, YSYEKL. V lost 3 bases and J 1 base, leaving 8 bases between the germline ends. This chain's CDR3 is CASSQSGRTDTQYF. The DNA of the CDR3 is TGCGCCAGCAGCCAGAGCGGGCGCACAGATACGCAGTATTTT.

This chain uses TRBV7-8 with TRBJ2-1; D perhaps matches TRBD1 (5 bases). The CDR3 covers 16 residues. From germline, CDR1 is SGHVS and CDR2 FQNEAQ. Trimming cost V 2 bases and J 4 bases, with 15 bases left between them. In nucleotides, the CDR3 is TGTGCCAGCAGCTTATTGGGCCAGGGCCAATACAATGAGCAGTTCTTC. Encoded protein: CASSLLGQGQYNEQFF.

The rearrangement joins TRBV7-2 to TRBJ2-1; the D gene is possibly TRBD2 (5 bases). Trimming left V 5 bases short and J 3 bases short, with 11 bases between. Germline V lookup: CDR1 SGHTA, CDR2 FQGNSA. This CDR3 comprises 14 residues. CDR3: CASSLQTNYNEQFF. CDR3 DNA: TGTGCCAGCAGCCTCCAGACTAACTACAATGAGCAGTTCTTC.

This rearrangement joins TRBV11-1 to TRBJ2-2; D is possibly TRBD2 (6 bases). This CDR3 contains 15 residues. Trimming left V 2 bases short and J 0 bases short, with 7 bases between. Per the germline V gene, CDR1 is SGHAT and CDR2 is FQDESV (reference sequence). CDR3 protein: CASSLTGANTGELFF. The DNA for the CDR3 is TGTGCCAGCAGCTTAACGGGAGCGAACACCGGGGAGCTGTTTTTT.

CDR3: CASRRGADTGELFF. The CDR3 nucleotides read TGTGCCAGCAGGCGGGGGGCCGACACCGGGGAGCTGTTTTTT. The chain employs TRBV9 and TRBJ2-2, with 8 bases fitting TRBD2. Germline CDR1 SGDLS, CDR2 YYNGEE. This CDR3 spans 14 amino acids. V was pared by 5 bases and J by 3 bases, with 3 bases of the junction left unmatched.

The J gene is TRBJ1-3, the V gene TRBV28; 7 nucleotides match TRBD1. CDR3 length equals 16 residues. Per the germline V gene, CDR1 is MDHEN and CDR2 is SYDVKM. The junction had 7 bases not matched to a gene; V was cut back by 5 bases and J by 0 bases. The CDR3 spells CASSPPRGSSGNTIYF. For the CDR3, the DNA is TGTGCCAGCAGTCCCCCCAGGGGGAGCTCTGGAAACACCATATATTTT.

The DNA of the CDR3 is TGTGCCAGCAGTTACTCGATACTAAGCAATCAGCCCCAGCATTTT. Its translation: CASSYSILSNQPQHF. J is TRBJ1-5 and V is TRBV6-5; D uncertain. V was shortened by 0 bases and J by 1 base, with 7 bases between the two germline ends. The CDR3 consists of 15 residues. CDR1 and CDR2 (germline): MNHEY, SVGAGI.

The CDR3 spells CASSQVLAGGTGELFF. The CDR3 coding sequence is TGCGCCAGCAGCCAGGTCCTAGCGGGAGGCACCGGGGAGCTGTTTTTT. The chain employs TRBV4-3 and TRBJ2-2, with 11 bases aligning to TRBD2. Germline CDR1 LGHNA, CDR2 YSLEER. Trimming cost V 3 bases and J 4 bases; bases outside gene matches: 4. The CDR3 contains 16 residues.

The chain uses TRBV28 and TRBJ2-5, with a tentative D call TRBD1 (6 bases). V lost 8 bases, J lost 5 bases, and 21 bases lay in between. The CDR3 covers 15 residues. CDR1 MDHEN and CDR2 SYDVKM come from the germline V gene. CDR3 coding DNA: TGTGCCAGCGACCCCCAGGGGAAGATTAGGGAGACCCAGTACTTC. Its translation is CASDPQGKIRETQYF. Full variable domain (remainder filled in from reference TRBV28 and TRBJ2-5): DVKVTQSSRYLVKRTGEKVFLECVQDMDHENMFWYRQDPGLGLRLIYFSYDVKMKEKGDIPEGYSVSREKKERFSLILESASTNQTSMYLCASDPQGKIRETQYFGPGTRLLVL.

The chain carries TRBV7-2 and TRBJ2-7, with 7 bases lining up with TRBD1. V was clipped by 5 bases and J by 2 bases; unmatched bases: 9. The CDR3 totals 15 residues. The germline V gene has CDR1 SGHTA and CDR2 FQGNSA. CDR3 residues: CASSRQGDAPYEQYF. In DNA form, the CDR3 reads TGTGCCAGCAGCCGCCAGGGGGACGCCCCCTACGAGCAGTACTTC. Combining the CDR3 with reference TRBV7-2 and TRBJ2-7 gives the whole variable domain GAGVSQSPSNKVTEKGKDVELRCDPISGHTALYWYRQSLGQGLEFLIYFQGNSAPDKSGLPSDRFSAERTGGSVSTLTIQRTQQEDSAVYLCASSRQGDAPYEQYFGPGTRLTVT.

The chain recombines TRBV19 with TRBJ1-2, with 9 bases identical to TRBD1. J was trimmed by 8 bases and V by 4 bases; bases with no gene match: 8. The CDR3 spans 14 residues. Looked up from germline, CDR1 is LNHDA and CDR2 is SQIVND (reference sequence). The CDR3, as DNA: TGTGCCAGTAGTACACCTCGGGACAGGGACGGCTACACCTTC. It yields the protein CASSTPRDRDGYTF.